A single T cell receptor beta chain is shown here with its context. The data stem from a study of shared T cell receptors in the human thymus. The method was immunoSEQ multiplex PCR; TCRdb's version includes in-frame clones alone and lacks a portion of them. Here the sample spans about 660,000 clones, roughly 88% being singletons. V lost 4 bases and J lost 5; bases outside the gene matches: 2. The germline V gene has CDR1 LGHNA and CDR2 YNFKEQ. This CDR3 has 15 residues. Separately, the same data were catalogued under a study of human thymus T cells.

This clonotype was obtained from a boy under three years old with a congenital heart defect. The sequenced sample consisted of thymocytes. The V and J genes are TRBV4-2 and TRBJ2-5; TRBD2 aligns across 15 bases. CDR3 sequence (DNA): TGTGCCAGCAGCCCCGGGACTAGCGGGAGGGAGACCCAGTACTTC. It encodes CASSPGTSGRETQYF.